The 13 T cell receptor beta chains below all came from one sample that was sequenced in a study of blood T cell repertoires in COVID-19 (TCRdb year 2020). The library was made by the immunoSEQ multiplex PCR assay. TCRdb's version of the immuneACCESS table is confined to in-frame rearrangements and falls short of the full clone set. An unresolved V gene accounts for under half of the shortfall where checked; the remainder is of unknown origin. The sample data list some 400,000 clones, and roughly 90% of these were observed just once. 5% to 8.5% of the sample is taken by the ten largest. The material sequenced was peripheral blood. These receptors were obtained from a man aged 18 to 29 with active or convalescent COVID-19.

A single count supports this clone. The chain combines TRBV27 with TRBJ1-5; TRBD1 might be the D (6 bases). This CDR3 comprises 17 residues. In germline, CDR1 is MNHEY, CDR2 SMNVEV (reference sequence). The V gene lost 4 bases and the J gene lost 4 bases, with 20 bases spanning the gap. The DNA for the CDR3 is TGTGCCAGCAGTTCGGGAGGGGGACATGTGCGAAATCAGCCCCAGCATTTT. Translation gives CASSSGGGHVRNQPQHF.

Only one count was recorded for this clone. The chain joins TRBV7-3 to TRBJ2-1, with a tentative D call TRBD2 (6 bases). Germline CDR1 reads SGHTA; CDR2 reads FQGTGA. V was shortened by 2 bases and J by 0 bases, with 8 bases between the two germline ends. The CDR3 loop spans 15 amino acids. CDR3 amino acids: CASSLRRGSYNEQFF. The CDR3 region has the DNA TGTGCCAGCAGCTTACGGCGGGGCTCCTACAATGAGCAGTTCTTC.

This clone appeared once. The chain joins TRBV19 to TRBJ2-7; D is perhaps TRBD1 (7 bases). The CDR3 covers 13 residues. The V gene lost 5 bases and the J gene lost 6 bases, with 14 bases spanning the gap. CDR1 is LNHDA and CDR2 is SQIVND in the germline V gene (reference sequence). In nucleotides, the CDR3 is TGTGCCAGTAGTCGACAGGGCGGGACCGAGCAGTACTTC. Translated: CASSRQGGTEQYF.

This chain uses TRBV6-1 with TRBJ2-7; 7 nucleotides match TRBD2. The CDR3 extends over 11 amino acids. Trimming at V came to 7 bases and at J to 4 bases, leaving 1 base not matched to a gene. CDR1 is MNHNS and CDR2 is SASEGT in the germline V gene. The CDR3 loop is CASMGGYEQYF. The CDR3 DNA follows: TGTGCCAGCATGGGGGGGTACGAGCAGTACTTC.

This chain's CDR3 is CASSPGQGDTDTQYF. CDR3 nucleotide sequence: TGTGCCAGCAGCCCCGGACAGGGGGACACAGATACGCAGTATTTT. The rearrangement links TRBV5-8 to TRBJ2-3, with 10 bases identical to TRBD1. This CDR3 has 15 residues. The V segment lost 4 bases and the J segment 2 bases; nucleotides outside the gene matches: 4. The germline V gene encodes CDR1 SGHTS and CDR2 YDEGEE.

This clone was seen just once. The rearrangement uses TRBV5-1 and TRBJ1-1, with D possibly matching TRBD1 (5 bases). V shed 4 bases and J shed 4 bases, with 14 bases lying between them. CDR1 and CDR2 (germline): SGHRS, YFSETQ. This CDR3 contains 14 residues. CDR3 sequence reads: CASSLGEGVTEAFF. CDR3 in DNA: TGCGCCAGCAGCCTGGGGGAAGGGGTCACTGAAGCTTTCTTT.

The chain employs TRBV12-3 or TRBV12-4 and TRBJ1-2; D not certain. Trimming took off 3 bases at V and 7 bases at J, with 9 bases between the two ends. The CDR3 has 12 amino acids. CDR3 coding DNA: TGTGCCAGCAGTTTCTATGAAAGTGGCTACACCTTC. This codes for CASSFYESGYTF.

V usage is TRBV11-2 and J usage is TRBJ2-5; TRBD2 might be the D (6 bases). The V gene lost 6 bases and the J gene lost 8 bases, with 25 bases spanning the gap. This CDR3 comprises 16 residues. Germline values: CDR1 SGHAT, CDR2 FQNNGV. The CDR3 nucleotides are TGTGCCAGCAGTCCCCCTCCTGGAGGGATGGGGCCCACCCAGTACTTC. As protein: CASSPPPGGMGPTQYF.

The chain recombines TRBV6-2 or TRBV6-3 with TRBJ2-7; D unclear. Germline V lookup: CDR1 MNHEY, CDR2 SVGEGT. Trimming pared 2 bases from V and 5 bases from J, leaving 10 bases between. This CDR3 comprises 13 residues. CDR3 sequence (DNA): TGTGCCAGCAGTTACCCCCGTTCCCACGAGCAGTACTTC. Amino acid sequence: CASSYPRSHEQYF.

The CDR3: CASSFTSPTYEQYF. CDR3 sequence (DNA): TGTGCCAGCAGTTTCACTAGCCCAACCTACGAGCAGTACTTC. The chain carries TRBV27 and TRBJ2-7; the D gene is possibly TRBD2 (6 bases). The germline V gene has CDR1 MNHEY and CDR2 SMNVEV (reference sequence). This CDR3 is 14 amino acids long. Trimming shortened V by 3 bases and J by 2 bases, and 11 bases separated the two germline ends.

This chain connects TRBV28 to TRBJ1-5; TRBD1 matches at 7 bases. CDR1 MDHEN and CDR2 SYDVKM come from the germline V gene. Trimming took 4 bases from V and 7 from J; bases not matched to a gene: 10. This CDR3 has 15 amino acids. CDR3 nucleotides: TGTGCCAGCAGTTCGATGATCGACAGGGCCCAGCCCCAGCATTTT. Protein product: CASSSMIDRAQPQHF. Variable domain in full (rest from reference TRBV28 and TRBJ1-5): DVKVTQSSRYLVKRTGEKVFLECVQDMDHENMFWYRQDPGLGLRLIYFSYDVKMKEKGDIPEGYSVSREKKERFSLILESASTNQTSMYLCASSSMIDRAQPQHFGDGTRLSIL.

This rearrangement joins TRBV7-2 to TRBJ1-1, with 9 bases matching TRBD1. Germline-derived CDR1 and CDR2 are SGHTA and FQGNSA. Trimming took 4 bases from V and 3 from J; bases not matched to a gene: 3. This CDR3 contains 14 residues. CDR3 sequence (DNA): TGTGCCAGCAGCTCGTGGGACAGGGACACTGAAGCTTTCTTT. Protein sequence: CASSSWDRDTEAFF.

This clone was seen at least ten times. The V and J genes are TRBV5-8 and TRBJ2-2; D possibly corresponds to TRBD1 (5 bases). Germline V gene data show CDR1 as SGHTS and CDR2 as YDEGEE. The CDR3 is 14 amino acids. Trimming left V 2 bases short and J 4 bases short, with 9 bases between. CDR3 amino acids: CASSFKGFTGELFF. For the CDR3, the DNA is TGTGCCAGCAGCTTCAAGGGGTTCACCGGGGAGCTGTTTTTT.